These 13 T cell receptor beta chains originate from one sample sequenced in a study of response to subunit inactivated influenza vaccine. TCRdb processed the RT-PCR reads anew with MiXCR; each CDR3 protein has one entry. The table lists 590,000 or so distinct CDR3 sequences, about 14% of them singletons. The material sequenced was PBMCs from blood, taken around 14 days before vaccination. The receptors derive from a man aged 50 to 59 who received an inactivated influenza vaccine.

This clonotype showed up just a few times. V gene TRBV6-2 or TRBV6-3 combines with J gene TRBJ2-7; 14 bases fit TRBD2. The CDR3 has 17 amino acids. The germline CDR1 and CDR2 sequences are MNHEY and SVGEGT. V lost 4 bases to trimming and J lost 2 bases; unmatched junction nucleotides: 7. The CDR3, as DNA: TGTGCCAGCAGTTTTGTTTGGACTAGCGGGAGGACCTACGAGCAGTACTTC. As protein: CASSFVWTSGRTYEQYF.

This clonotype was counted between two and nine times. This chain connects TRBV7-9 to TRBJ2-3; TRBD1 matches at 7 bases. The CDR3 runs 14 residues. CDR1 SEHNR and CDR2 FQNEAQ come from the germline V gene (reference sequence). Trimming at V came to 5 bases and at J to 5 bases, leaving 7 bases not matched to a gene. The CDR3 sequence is CASSPGQMKDTQYF. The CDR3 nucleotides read TGTGCCAGCAGCCCGGGACAGATGAAAGATACGCAGTATTTT.

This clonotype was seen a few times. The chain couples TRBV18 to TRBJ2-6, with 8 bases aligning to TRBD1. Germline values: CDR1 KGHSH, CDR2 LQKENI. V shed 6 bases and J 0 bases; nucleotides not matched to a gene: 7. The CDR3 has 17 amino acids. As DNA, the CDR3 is TGTGCCAGCTCTCCCGGACAGGGAACCTCTGGGGCCAACGTCCTGACTTTC. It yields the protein CASSPGQGTSGANVLTF.

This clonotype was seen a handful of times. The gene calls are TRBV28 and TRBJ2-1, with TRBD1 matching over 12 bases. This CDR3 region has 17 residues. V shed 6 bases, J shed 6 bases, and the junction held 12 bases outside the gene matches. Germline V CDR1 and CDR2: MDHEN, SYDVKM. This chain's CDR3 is CASRTRGQGALGNEQFF. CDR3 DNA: TGTGCCAGCAGGACAAGGGGACAGGGGGCTCTCGGCAATGAGCAGTTCTTC.

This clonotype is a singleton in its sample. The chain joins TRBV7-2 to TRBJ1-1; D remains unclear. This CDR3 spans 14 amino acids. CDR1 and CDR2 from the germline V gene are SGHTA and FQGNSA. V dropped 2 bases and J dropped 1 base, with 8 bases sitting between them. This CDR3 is CASSLNIWNTEAFF. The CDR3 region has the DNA TGTGCCAGCAGCTTAAACATCTGGAACACTGAAGCTTTCTTT.

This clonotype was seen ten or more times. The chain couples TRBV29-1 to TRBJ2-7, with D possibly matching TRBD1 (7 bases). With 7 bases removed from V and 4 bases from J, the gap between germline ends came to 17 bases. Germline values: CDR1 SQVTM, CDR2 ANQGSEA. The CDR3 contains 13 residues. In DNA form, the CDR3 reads TGCAGCGCGGAATTCCAGGGGGGATACGAGCAGTACTTC. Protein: CSAEFQGGYEQYF.

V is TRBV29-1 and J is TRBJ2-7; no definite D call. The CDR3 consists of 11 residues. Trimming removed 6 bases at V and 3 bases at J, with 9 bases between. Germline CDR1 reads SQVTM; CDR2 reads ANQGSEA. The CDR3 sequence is CSVGLGYEQYF. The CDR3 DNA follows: TGCAGCGTGGGATTGGGCTACGAGCAGTACTTC.

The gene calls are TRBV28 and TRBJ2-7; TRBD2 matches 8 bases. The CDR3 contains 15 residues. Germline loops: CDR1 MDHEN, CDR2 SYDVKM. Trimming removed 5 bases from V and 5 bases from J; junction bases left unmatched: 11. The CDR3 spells CASSPSSGSGNEQYF. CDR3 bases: TGTGCCAGCAGTCCATCGAGCGGGAGCGGCAACGAGCAGTACTTC.

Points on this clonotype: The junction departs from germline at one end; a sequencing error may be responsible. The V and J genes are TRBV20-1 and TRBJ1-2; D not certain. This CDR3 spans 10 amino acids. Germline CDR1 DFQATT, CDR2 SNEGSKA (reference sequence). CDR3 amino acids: CSAGRDGCTF. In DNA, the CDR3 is TGCAGTGCCGGACGTGATGGCTGCACCTTC.

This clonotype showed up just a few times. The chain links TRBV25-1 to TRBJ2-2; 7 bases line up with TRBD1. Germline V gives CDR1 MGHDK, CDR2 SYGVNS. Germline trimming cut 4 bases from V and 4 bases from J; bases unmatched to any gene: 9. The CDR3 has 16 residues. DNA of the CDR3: TGTGCCAGCAGTGGTAGGGGGCGAAGGGGCACCGGGGAGCTGTTTTTT. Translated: CASSGRGRRGTGELFF.

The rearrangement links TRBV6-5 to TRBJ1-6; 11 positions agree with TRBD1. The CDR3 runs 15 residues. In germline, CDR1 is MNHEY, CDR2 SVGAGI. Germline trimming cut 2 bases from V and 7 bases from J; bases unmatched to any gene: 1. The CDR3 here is CASSYRDRGNSPLHF. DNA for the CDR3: TGTGCCAGCAGTTACAGGGACAGGGGGAATTCACCCCTCCACTTT.

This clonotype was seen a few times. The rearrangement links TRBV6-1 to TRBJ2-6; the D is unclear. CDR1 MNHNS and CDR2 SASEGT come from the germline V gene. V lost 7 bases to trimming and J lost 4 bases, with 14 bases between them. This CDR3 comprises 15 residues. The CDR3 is CASKKGMSGANVLTF. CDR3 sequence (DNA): TGTGCCAGCAAGAAAGGGATGTCGGGGGCCAACGTCCTGACTTTC.

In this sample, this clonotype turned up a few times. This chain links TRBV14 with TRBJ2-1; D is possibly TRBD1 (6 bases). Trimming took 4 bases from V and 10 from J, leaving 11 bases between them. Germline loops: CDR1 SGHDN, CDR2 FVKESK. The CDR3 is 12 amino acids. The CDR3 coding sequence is TGTGCCAGCAGCCCAACAGGGATGGAGCAGTTCTTC. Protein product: CASSPTGMEQFF.